The rows below give T cell receptor beta chains drawn from one sample of a study of cytomegalovirus exposure and HLA in healthy donors. Assay used: immunoSEQ multiplex PCR; TCRdb lists only in-frame clones, some missing. This sample has about 220,000 clones, with approximately 88% found just once. The sequenced sample consisted of PBMCs. The receptors here all came from a boy between 2 and 10 years old in good health and CMV-seronegative. Both conserved end residues are part of each CDR3. The D gene is left open where the match is weak. Size is omitted from some rows. Given values are once, few, many or a class for expanded clones.

J gene,V gene,clone size,D gene,CDR3 protein,CDR3 DNA
TRBJ1-5,TRBV6-1,NA,NA,CASRRDGEVQPQHF,TGTGCCAGCAGGAGGGACGGGGAGGTTCAGCCCCAGCATTTT
TRBJ2-7,TRBV6-1,NA,TRBD1,CASSTNRGNSYEQYF,TGTGCCAGCAGTACGAACAGGGGGAATTCCTACGAGCAGTACTTC
TRBJ2-1,TRBV30,NA,TRBD1,CACGQGSNEQFF,TGTGCCTGTGGACAGGGGTCGAATGAGCAGTTCTTC
TRBJ2-1,TRBV6-4,NA,NA,CASSRSGVENEQFF,TGTGCCAGCAGTAGGTCGGGAGTAGAAAATGAGCAGTTCTTC
TRBJ1-2,TRBV5-4,NA,NA,CASRGGGGSLYGYTF,TGTGCCAGCAGGGGAGGCGGGGGGTCACTTTATGGCTACACCTTC
TRBJ2-3,TRBV2,NA,NA,CASSEGLGIRSTDTQYF,TGTGCCAGCAGTGAAGGTCTAGGCATCAGAAGCACAGATACGCAGTATTTT
TRBJ2-5,TRBV7-9,NA,TRBD2,CASSLWLAERETQYF,TGTGCCAGCAGCCTGTGGCTAGCGGAGAGGGAGACCCAGTACTTC
TRBJ1-4,TRBV4-2,few,TRBD1,CASSQSLWTGTEKLFF,TGTGCCAGCAGCCAGAGCCTCTGGACAGGGACTGAAAAACTGTTTTTT
TRBJ2-2,TRBV11-3,NA,NA,CASSLDRNTGELFF,TGTGCCAGCAGCTTAGACAGGAACACCGGGGAGCTGTTTTTT
TRBJ2-7,TRBV7-9,NA,NA,CASSLLTASFLDEQYF,TGTGCCAGCAGCCTTCTGACAGCCAGTTTTTTGGACGAGCAGTACTTC
TRBJ1-2,TRBV19,NA,TRBD1,CASLDRGLYGYTF,TGTGCCAGTTTGGACAGGGGACTTTATGGCTACACCTTC
TRBJ2-1,TRBV29-1,NA,TRBD2,CSAGRGGEQFF,TGCAGCGCCGGGCGGGGGGGTGAGCAGTTCTTC
TRBJ2-1,TRBV7-8,NA,NA,CASSLVVGPMNEQFF,TGTGCCAGCAGCTTAGTAGTGGGGCCTATGAATGAGCAGTTCTTC
TRBJ2-7,TRBV7-6,NA,TRBD2,CASSLDVPSGRAHEQYF,TGTGCCAGCAGCTTAGATGTTCCTAGCGGGAGGGCCCACGAGCAGTACTTC
TRBJ2-7,TRBV2,NA,TRBD1,CASSATGGYEQYF,TGTGCCAGCAGTGCGACAGGGGGCTACGAGCAGTACTTC
TRBJ2-1,TRBV6-1,NA,NA,CASSGGAPLNEQFF,TGTGCCAGCAGTGGGGGCGCCCCCCTCAATGAGCAGTTCTTC
TRBJ1-2,TRBV5-5,NA,NA,CASSLATANYGYTF,TGTGCCAGCAGCTTGGCTACAGCTAACTATGGCTACACCTTC
TRBJ1-4,TRBV6-1,NA,NA,CASSEASRGATNEKLFF,TGTGCCAGCAGTGAAGCGTCCAGGGGTGCAACTAATGAAAAACTGTTTTTT
TRBJ1-4,TRBV25-1,NA,NA,CASEAWGGGGEKLFF,TGTGCCAGCGAGGCCTGGGGGGGAGGGGGTGAAAAACTGTTTTTT
TRBJ2-5,TRBV27,NA,NA,CASSPGVERETQYF,TGTGCCAGCAGCCCCGGGGTTGAGAGGGAGACCCAGTACTTC
TRBJ2-7,TRBV5-6,NA,TRBD1,CASSLFGQGRYEQYF,TGTGCCAGCAGCTTGTTTGGACAGGGGAGGTACGAGCAGTACTTC
TRBJ2-5,TRBV6-1,NA,TRBD1,CASSEIGTVTQETQYF,TGTGCCAGCAGTGAAATCGGGACAGTAACTCAAGAGACCCAGTACTTC
TRBJ1-6,TRBV19,NA,TRBD1,CASTPDRGSPLHF,TGTGCCAGTACCCCGGACAGGGGCTCACCCCTCCACTTT
TRBJ1-5,TRBV7-8,few,TRBD1,CASSLWGQGGQPQHF,TGTGCCAGCAGCTTGTGGGGACAGGGAGGTCAGCCCCAGCATTTT
TRBJ2-3,TRBV11-3,once,TRBD2,CASSLQWEASGTTDTQYF,TGTGCCAGCAGCTTACAGTGGGAGGCTAGCGGGACCACAGATACGCAGTATTTT
TRBJ2-5,TRBV2,NA,TRBD2,CASGLGETQYF,TGTGCCAGCGGACTAGGAGAGACCCAGTACTTC
TRBJ2-7,TRBV7-8,NA,TRBD1,CASSPRDRAYEQYF,TGTGCCAGCAGCCCCCGGGACAGAGCCTACGAGCAGTACTTC
TRBJ1-2,TRBV2,NA,TRBD1,CASSERDRDRFSMRYTF,TGTGCCAGCAGTGAGCGGGACAGGGACCGGTTCTCTATGAGGTACACCTTC
TRBJ1-6,TRBV5-1,NA,NA,CASSLGDIGYNSPLHF,TGCGCCAGCAGCTTGGGGGACATCGGCTATAATTCACCCCTCCACTTT
TRBJ1-3,TRBV30,NA,NA,CAWSVGQSGNTIYF,TGTGCCTGGAGTGTAGGACAGAGTGGAAACACCATATATTTT
TRBJ2-7,TRBV9,NA,TRBD1,CASSVGQDNYEQYF,TGTGCCAGCAGCGTCGGACAGGATAACTACGAGCAGTACTTC
TRBJ2-2,TRBV27,NA,TRBD2,CASSPSAGGKGFTGELFF,TGTGCCAGCAGTCCCAGCGCGGGGGGTAAGGGGTTCACCGGGGAGCTGTTTTTT
TRBJ2-1,TRBV30,NA,TRBD2,CAWSGVAGADYNEQFF,TGTGCCTGGAGTGGGGTAGCGGGGGCAGACTACAATGAGCAGTTCTTC
TRBJ1-5,TRBV2,NA,NA,CASSPSGRDNQPQHF,TGTGCCAGCAGCCCTTCGGGGAGGGACAATCAGCCCCAGCATTTT
TRBJ1-2,TRBV12-5,NA,NA,CASGYSGYTF,TGTGCTAGTGGTTACAGTGGCTACACCTTC
TRBJ1-1,TRBV19,NA,NA,CASSLTANTEAFF,TGTGCCAGTAGCCTCACAGCGAACACTGAAGCTTTCTTT
TRBJ1-5,TRBV30,NA,NA,CAWSTADYSNQPQHF,TGTGCCTGGAGTACGGCAGACTATAGCAATCAGCCCCAGCATTTT
TRBJ2-1,TRBV4-2,NA,NA,CASSLLAVSSYNEQFF,TGTGCCAGCAGTCTACTAGCTGTCAGCTCCTACAATGAGCAGTTCTTC
TRBJ2-3,TRBV5-1,once,NA,CASSVAGTDTQYF,TGCGCCAGCAGCGTAGCGGGCACAGATACGCAGTATTTT
TRBJ2-1,TRBV7-9,NA,TRBD2,CASSPTIPAGAYNEQFF,TGTGCCAGCAGCCCCACCATCCCAGCGGGGGCCTACAATGAGCAGTTCTTC
TRBJ1-4,TRBV2,NA,TRBD1,CASISPTGEKLFF,TGTGCCAGCATTTCGCCGACAGGGGAAAAACTGTTTTTT
TRBJ2-5,TRBV27,few,NA,CASSLGTQETQYF,TGTGCCAGCAGTTTGGGGACACAAGAGACCCAGTACTTC